This T cell receptor (beta chain) was identified during a study of T cell repertoires in cytomegalovirus infection. Study background: Public TCR beta signature analysis indicated the presence of both CMV infection and matching HLA type. Findings and caveats of the study: CMV carriers with the relevant HLA were identified by cumulative public TCR beta family frequency. Within the response measured ex vivo, HLA-C-restricted CMV-specific TCR beta clonotypes were dominant.

From the reads, TCRdb called clonotypes with MiXCR, one entry per CDR3 protein. Of around 130,000 distinct CDR3 sequences detected, 20% to 30% appear once; the ten largest clones hold roughly 35%. Notes on this clonotype: Its matching antigen is unknown.

The CDR3 spans 19 residues. V shed 1 base, J shed 7 bases, and the junction held 12 bases outside the gene matches. Germline lookup yields CDR1 SNHLY and CDR2 FYNNEI. The chain joins TRBV2 to TRBJ2-1, with TRBD2 matching 14 bases. Sequenced sample: PBMCs, sequenced either directly or after in vitro stimulation (not recorded which). The clonotype was recovered from a human donor in good health (CMV status not recorded). Some clones in this sample may be carry-over from other donors' samples. The CDR3, as DNA: TGTGCCAGCAGTGAAGTCGGACTAGCGGGAGGTTCTTCGCGGAATGAGCAGTTCTTC. Its translation: CASSEVGLAGGSSRNEQFF.